This T cell receptor beta chain came from a study of OX40 agonist ivuxolimab in advanced cancers. Points from the study as a whole: CD4+ and CD8+ T cells in blood underwent clonal expansion by week 6 at 0.1 to 3.0 mg/kg.

This clone has a single count. What it recognizes is unknown. Some clones are missing from TCRdb's copy, which holds only in-frame ones; the method was immunoSEQ multiplex PCR. The table lists about 82,000 clones, under 95% of them singletons, with about 0.35% in the top ten. Specimen: CD4+ or CD8+ T cells sorted from blood, collected in a trial of the OX40 agonist ivuxolimab. This receptor was identified in an adult with an advanced solid tumor such as melanoma, head and neck, liver or kidney cancer.

This CDR3 is CASSMSQGADTQYF. The CDR3, as DNA: TGTGCCAGCAGCATGTCGCAGGGAGCAGATACGCAGTATTTT. J is TRBJ2-3 and V is TRBV11-2, with D perhaps being TRBD1 or TRBD2 (5 bases each). This CDR3 has 14 amino acids. Trimming stripped 5 bases from V and 4 bases from J, with 13 bases between. Germline assignment: CDR1 SGHAT and CDR2 FQNNGV.